This T cell receptor beta chain was identified during a study of blood T cells in healthy people across ages. Every donor provided around 9.3 milliliters of peripheral blood. Trimming removed 6 bases from V and 5 bases from J; junction bases left unmatched: 13. The CDR3 contains 15 residues. CDR1 and CDR2 from the germline V gene are DFQATT and SNEGSKA (reference sequence). This clonotype was found once. A read error may explain this, as a much larger clone is one base away. Primed by a sample-barcoded 5' primer and a J-beta primer mix, a second PCR proceeded for about 7 to 11 cycles. TCRdb reanalysed the 5' RACE reads using MiXCR and keeps one entry per CDR3 protein. The repertoire holds hundreds of thousands of distinct CDR3 sequences, with about 51% as singletons.

The TCR sequence derives from a woman aged 80 or over in good health. The chain carries TRBV20-1 and TRBJ2-1, with 7 bases identical to TRBD2. The sequenced sample consisted of blood. Here the CDR3 DNA reads TGCAGTGCCGCTCTTTGGGCTAGCGGACACAATGAGCAGTTCTTC. Translated: CSAALWASGHNEQFF.